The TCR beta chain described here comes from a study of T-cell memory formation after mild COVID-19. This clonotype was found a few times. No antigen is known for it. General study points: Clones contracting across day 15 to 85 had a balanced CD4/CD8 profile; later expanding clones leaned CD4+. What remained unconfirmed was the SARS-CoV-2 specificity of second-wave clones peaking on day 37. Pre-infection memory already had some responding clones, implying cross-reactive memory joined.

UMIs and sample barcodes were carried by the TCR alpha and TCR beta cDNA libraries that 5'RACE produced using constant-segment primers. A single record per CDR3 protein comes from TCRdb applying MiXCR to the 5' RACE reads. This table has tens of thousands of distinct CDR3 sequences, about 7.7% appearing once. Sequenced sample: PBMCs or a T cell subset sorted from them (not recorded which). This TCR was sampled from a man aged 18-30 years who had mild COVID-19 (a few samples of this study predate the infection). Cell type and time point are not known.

The CDR3 bases are TGTGCCAGCTCATCGACCGGGACAGGGGGCCCAGATACGCAGTATTTT. The encoded protein is CASSSTGTGGPDTQYF. The J gene is TRBJ2-3, the V gene TRBV18; the match to TRBD1 covers 12 bases. The CDR3 length is 16 residues. Germline loops: CDR1 KGHSH, CDR2 LQKENI. Losses at the gene ends were 5 bases for V and 4 bases for J; bases not matched to a gene: 7.